This T cell receptor (beta chain) was sequenced in a study of cytomegalovirus exposure and HLA in healthy donors. PCR amplification relied on 60 Vbeta primers (plus 13 Jbeta primers). The repertoire was sequenced with immunoSEQ multiplex PCR; TCRdb's copy has only in-frame clones and lacks some. The data contain about 180,000 clones, around 76% of them singletons. Concerning this clone: Its antigen is currently unknown.

V trimming: 4 bases; J trimming: 1 base; junction bases outside the gene matches: 5. This CDR3 comprises 16 residues. CDR1 is SGHRS and CDR2 is YFSETQ in the germline V gene. Study results and caveats: Being indistinguishable, some V segments were excluded, TRBV6-2 and TRBV6-3 among them. Most TCR sequences were rare, but some public TCRs occurred in many donors. Immune exposure data for these donors was limited to CMV serostatus.

This receptor was identified in a man aged 40-50 years in good health and CMV-seronegative. The V and J genes are TRBV5-1 and TRBJ2-6; 7 bases agree with TRBD1. The sequenced sample consisted of PBMCs. CDR3 sequence reads: CASSPSTGSGANVLTF. The CDR3 coding sequence is TGCGCCAGCAGCCCCTCGACAGGGTCTGGGGCCAACGTCCTGACTTTC.